This T cell receptor (beta chain) was profiled in a study of blood T cell repertoires in COVID-19. Turning to the study itself: COVID-19 samples collected from the United States, Italy and Spain covered acute and convalescent phases. T cells, B-cell-depleted T cells, or PBMCs provided the cDNA or gDNA that served as material.

The length of the CDR3 is 14 residues. V was pared by 2 bases and J by 7 bases, with 14 bases between. The V gene's germline CDR1 is SGHTA and CDR2 FQGNSA. Authors' analysis steps: Nucleated cell number was recorded as an estimate derived from reference gene primer amplification. Clones were sequenced by immunoSEQ multiplex PCR, and TCRdb holds only the in-frame ones, with some missing. The V and J calls and the clone size are those of that table, but D and trimming were determined from the DNA. The sample includes fewer than 200,000 clones, around 72% seen only once; the top ten take 3%. This chain links TRBV7-2 with TRBJ2-5; TRBD2 might be the D (5 bases). This receptor was obtained from a woman aged 80 or older with acute or convalescent COVID-19. The sample was peripheral blood. The CDR3 region is CASSLRAEPGTQYF. DNA of the CDR3: TGTGCCAGCAGCTTAAGAGCGGAGCCAGGGACCCAGTACTTC.